A single sample gave rise to the 14 T cell receptor beta chains below, sequenced in a study of Graves' ophthalmopathy and Graves' hyperthyroidism. Investigators amplified TCR beta CDR3 regions from RNA transcripts. Second-round multiplex PCR came after a first-round RT-PCR that employed HTBI primers. TCRdb re-called the multiplex PCR reads with MiXCR, one entry per CDR3 protein. The sample lists a few hundred thousand distinct CDR3 sequences, 17% occurring once. Sequenced: peripheral blood. These receptor sequences come from an adult woman with stable Graves' hyperthyroidism.

This clonotype was recorded many times. CDR3 in amino acids: CSATGAVGYTF. The CDR3 DNA is TGCAGTGCTACGGGGGCCGTGGGCTACACCTTC. The chain couples TRBV20-1 to TRBJ1-2; D possibly corresponds to TRBD1 (6 bases). The V end lost 4 bases, the J end lost 8 bases, and 11 bases lay between the germline ends. Germline V gives CDR1 DFQATT, CDR2 SNEGSKA (reference sequence). There are 11 residues in the CDR3.

This clonotype occurred many times. This sequence joins TRBV5-6 and TRBJ1-2, with TRBD1 as a possible D gene (6 bases). This CDR3 spans 17 amino acids. Germline values: CDR1 SGHDT, CDR2 YYEEEE. V was clipped by 7 bases and J by 2 bases, with 24 bases between them. The CDR3 loop reads CASGLIGQNGANYGYTF. The CDR3 DNA reads as TGTGCCAGCGGACTCATTGGACAGAATGGCGCCAACTATGGCTACACCTTC.

In its sample, this clonotype was seen many times. The chain carries TRBV12-3 or TRBV12-4 and TRBJ2-5; 14 nucleotides align to TRBD2. The CDR3 is made up of 18 amino acids. The V and J ends lost 6 bases and 2 bases, in that order; junction bases with no gene match: 11. The CDR3 spells CASSQGTSGGLHQETQYF. DNA of the CDR3: TGTGCCAGCAGCCAAGGGACTAGCGGGGGTTTACATCAAGAGACCCAGTACTTC.

This clonotype was observed at least ten times. The chain joins TRBV28 to TRBJ1-5; 8 positions agree with TRBD1. Germline-derived CDR1 and CDR2 are MDHEN and SYDVKM. J gave up 3 bases and V 2 bases, and 3 bases lay outside the gene matches. This CDR3 is built from 15 residues. Written as DNA, the CDR3 is TGTGCCAGCAGTTTACCGGGACAGGACAATCAGCCCCAGCATTTT. Amino acids: CASSLPGQDNQPQHF.

There are many counts of this clonotype. The chain joins TRBV10-3 to TRBJ2-7; D tentatively reads TRBD1 or TRBD2 (5 bases each). Germline V gene data show CDR1 as ENHRY and CDR2 as SYGVKD. With 6 bases removed from V and 0 bases from J, the gap between germline ends came to 12 bases. The CDR3 has 14 residues. The CDR3 sequence is CAIRSGTVSYEQYF. DNA for the CDR3: TGTGCCATCAGATCCGGGACGGTCTCCTACGAGCAGTACTTC.

At least ten counts were recorded for this clonotype. V and J are TRBV20-1 and TRBJ1-1; D remains ambiguous. V lost 0 bases, J lost 3 bases, and 11 bases lay in between. CDR3 size: 14 residues. Germline V gene lookup returns CDR1 DFQATT and CDR2 SNEGSKA (reference sequence). CDR3 DNA: TGCAGTGCTAGAGATCCGACCATAGACACTGAAGCTTTCTTT. Amino acid sequence: CSARDPTIDTEAFF.

Ten or more counts support this clonotype. This chain uses TRBV7-2 with TRBJ2-6, with 10 positions matching TRBD2. The germline V gene has CDR1 SGHTA and CDR2 FQGNSA. The CDR3 has 19 residues. Losses at the gene ends were 0 bases for V and 0 bases for J; bases not matched to a gene: 5. The CDR3 DNA follows: TGTGCCAGCAGCTTAGCGCGTCTAGCGGGGGACTCTGGGGCCAACGTCCTGACTTTC. Translated: CASSLARLAGDSGANVLTF.

This clonotype was seen at least ten times. The V gene is TRBV12-3 or TRBV12-4, the J gene TRBJ2-7; D not resolved. The V gene lost 3 bases and the J gene lost 6 bases, with 9 bases spanning the gap. This CDR3 region has 12 residues. CDR3 sequence: CASSLIGSEQYF. The CDR3 nucleotides read TGTGCCAGCAGTTTGATCGGTTCCGAGCAGTACTTC.

This clonotype was recorded many times. The chain recombines TRBV10-2 with TRBJ1-6; no clear D. CDR3 length: 13 residues. Trimming pared 6 bases from V and 7 bases from J, leaving 10 bases between. CDR1 is WSHSY and CDR2 is SAAADI in the germline V gene. CDR3 region: CASSQRGNSPLHF. CDR3 coding DNA: TGCGCCAGCAGCCAACGGGGAAATTCACCCCTCCACTTT.

This clonotype was recorded many times. J is TRBJ2-7 and V is TRBV7-9; D remains unclear. The CDR3 covers 13 residues. Germline assignment: CDR1 SEHNR and CDR2 FQNEAQ (reference sequence). Trimming took off 3 bases at V and 3 bases at J, with 9 bases between the two ends. Here the CDR3 DNA reads TGTGCCAGCAGCTTGGACCCGGACTACGAGCAGTACTTC. Its protein is CASSLDPDYEQYF.

At least ten counts were recorded for this clonotype. The rearrangement links TRBV30 to TRBJ2-7, with no clear D. The CDR3 contains 13 residues. Trimming took off 8 bases at V and 0 bases at J, with 14 bases between the two ends. Per the germline V gene, CDR1 is GTSNPN and CDR2 is SVGIG (reference sequence). The CDR3 coding sequence is TGTGCCGGTTTTGGAAGGGACTCCTACGAGCAGTACTTC. This gives the protein CAGFGRDSYEQYF.

A few counts support this clonotype. The DNA of the CDR3 is TGTGCCTGGATTTCTGGACTAGCGGGCCGAGGTACCGGGGAGCTGTTTTTT. The encoded protein is CAWISGLAGRGTGELFF. V gene TRBV30 combines with J gene TRBJ2-2; TRBD2 matches at 11 bases. This CDR3 has 17 residues. The junction had 12 bases not matched to a gene; V was cut back by 4 bases and J by 5 bases. Germline CDR1 reads GTSNPN; CDR2 reads SVGIG (reference sequence).

Ten or more counts support this clonotype. This sequence joins TRBV10-3 and TRBJ2-5; 7 bases fit TRBD2. Germline V gene sequence: CDR1 ENHRY, CDR2 SYGVKD. Trimming removed 6 bases from V and 1 base from J; junction bases left unmatched: 5. CDR3 length equals 14 residues. CDR3 residues: CAIRNTSAQETQYF. CDR3 nucleotides: TGTGCCATCAGGAACACTAGCGCCCAAGAGACCCAGTACTTC.

This clonotype occurred many times. The chain employs TRBV12-3 or TRBV12-4 and TRBJ2-5; 12 positions agree with TRBD2. V shed 6 bases, J shed 3 bases, and the junction held 8 bases outside the gene matches. CDR3 length: 16 residues. The CDR3 spells CASSPTSGGRKETQYF. CDR3 bases: TGTGCCAGCAGCCCGACTAGCGGGGGACGAAAAGAGACCCAGTACTTC.